This T cell receptor (beta chain) was identified during a study of T cells after yellow fever vaccination (dated by TCRdb to between 2019 and 2020). Regarding the study in general: Libraries from fractions with low cell numbers were prepared with the SMART-Seq v4 Ultra Low Input RNA kit. Bulk TCR alpha and beta repertoires were sequenced longitudinally to track T-cell clones before and after primary and booster YFV17D yellow fever vaccination. Two healthy male donors made up the cohort, one aged 18 to 30 years and the other aged 30 to 40 years. Blood samples were taken at several timepoints before and after primary and secondary immunization, and bulk PBMC replicates and cell subsets were isolated.

Comments on this clonotype: Its cognate antigen has yet to be identified. Base quality data are lacking; no much larger clone is found one base away.

The germline V gene (reference sequence) specifies LNHDA as CDR1 and SQIVND as CDR2. From cysteine to phenylalanine, the CDR3 is 13 amino acids long. The entry retains the CDR3 DNA only, 39 bases that are in frame from base 1. V is shortened by 9 bases, J by 1 base, and the region joining them spans 13 bases. Overall study results and their limits: Compared with the primary T-cell response, the secondary T-cell response was weaker but faster, peaking on day 5 rather than day 15. A small share of clonotypes was detected in both CD4 and CD8 compartments, with the overlap likely arising from convergent recombination. Because only two donors were included in the study, the extent to which the findings can be generalized is limited. FACS-sorted repertoires could contain abundant contaminating clonotypes from the bulk population, so computational filtering was required. Most clones expanded after primary vaccination (approximately 97% of CD4 and approximately 90% of CD8) were re-detected after the booster, suggesting that broad memory maintenance occurred.

TCR cDNA was made using 5'RACE template switching, a step that added a universal primer site and unique molecular identifiers. cDNA synthesis was primed from both the TCR alpha and TCR beta constant segments. Libraries were amplified in two PCR steps, with sample barcodes and sequencing adapters added in the second step. Sequencing of libraries was performed on Illumina HiSeq 2500 (2x100 bp) or NovaSeq (2x150 bp). Per the source publication's procedure: MIGEC was used to demultiplex reads and collapse the reads into UMI consensus sequences, and MiXCR was used for V(D)J alignment. Vaccine-responding clonotypes were identified with edgeR using replicate PBMC samples, with FDR below 0.01 and a log2 fold change above 5 up to day 15 being required. Each bulk clonotype received a CD4 or CD8 identity based on whether the sequenced CD4 or CD8 repertoire contained that clonotype at higher abundance. TCRdb redid the processing of the public reads, applying fastp at Q25 and MiXCR, and retained in-frame beta chains. CDR3 protein duplicates are merged, each entry listing the most common genes and DNA. The V and J calls were determined by TCRdb, not by the authors. The sample table holds under 250,000 distinct CDR3 sequences, of which about 7.1% were seen once. The ten most abundant clones make up approximately 0.87% of the sample.

Sample treatment or condition, as interpreted from the label and publication: live attenuated yellow fever vaccine strain. PBMCs were isolated from peripheral blood using a standard Ficoll-Paque protocol. Dynabeads CD4 and CD8 positive selection kits were used to isolate the CD4 and CD8 T-cell fractions. TriZol was used to extract RNA from bulk PBMCs, from CD4 and CD8 fractions, and from dextramer-positive and dextramer-negative fractions. The receptor was derived from a man aged 30 to 45 who received the YFV17D yellow fever vaccine. This specimen was CD4+ T cells sorted from PBMCs, taken 15 days after the yellow fever booster vaccination. This chain is built from TRBV19 and TRBJ2-7; there is no confident call for the D gene. The DNA is as follows: TGTGCCAGCGCTAGGGCTCAATCCTACGAGCAGTACTTC. This is translated as CASARAQSYEQYF.